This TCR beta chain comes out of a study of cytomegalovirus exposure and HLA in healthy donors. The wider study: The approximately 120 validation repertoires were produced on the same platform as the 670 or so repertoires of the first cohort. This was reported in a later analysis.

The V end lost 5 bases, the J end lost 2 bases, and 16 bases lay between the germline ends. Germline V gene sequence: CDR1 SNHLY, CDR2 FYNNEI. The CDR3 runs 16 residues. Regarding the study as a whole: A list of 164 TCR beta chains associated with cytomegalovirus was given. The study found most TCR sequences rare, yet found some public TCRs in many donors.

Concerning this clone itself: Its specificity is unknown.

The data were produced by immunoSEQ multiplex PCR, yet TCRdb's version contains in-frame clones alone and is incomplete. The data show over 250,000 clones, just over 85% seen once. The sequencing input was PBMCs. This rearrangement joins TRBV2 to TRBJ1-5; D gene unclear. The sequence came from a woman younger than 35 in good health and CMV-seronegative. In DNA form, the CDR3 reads TGTGCCAGCAGTCACGAGACAAAGTCTTGCAATCAGCCCCAGCATTTT. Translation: CASSHETKSCNQPQHF.